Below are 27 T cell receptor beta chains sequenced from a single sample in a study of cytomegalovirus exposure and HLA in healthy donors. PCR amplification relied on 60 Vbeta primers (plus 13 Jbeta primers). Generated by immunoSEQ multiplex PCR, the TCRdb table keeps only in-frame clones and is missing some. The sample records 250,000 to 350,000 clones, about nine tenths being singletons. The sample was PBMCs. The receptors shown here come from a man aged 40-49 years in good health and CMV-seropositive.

CDR3 coding DNA: TGTGCCAGCAGCCCCCTCGGGGGGGGCGTGTACGAGCAGTACTTC. Translated, it gives CASSPLGGGVYEQYF. The chain couples TRBV7-2 to TRBJ2-7; 8 bases are a match to TRBD2. The CDR3 is 15 amino acids. The junction had 10 bases not matched to a gene; V was cut back by 5 bases and J by 4 bases. The V gene's germline CDR1 is SGHTA and CDR2 FQGNSA. Full variable domain (rest looked up from reference TRBV7-2 and TRBJ2-7): GAGVSQSPSNKVTEKGKDVELRCDPISGHTALYWYRQSLGQGLEFLIYFQGNSAPDKSGLPSDRFSAERTGGSVSTLTIQRTQQEDSAVYLCASSPLGGGVYEQYFGPGTRLTVT.

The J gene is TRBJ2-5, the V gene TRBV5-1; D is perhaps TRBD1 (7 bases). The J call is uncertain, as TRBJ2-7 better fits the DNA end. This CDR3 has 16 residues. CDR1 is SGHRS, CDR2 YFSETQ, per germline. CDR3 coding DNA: TGCGCCAGCAGCTTGGCAGGGGGGACACTGAACTACGAGCAGTACTTC. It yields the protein CASSLAGGTLNYEQYF.

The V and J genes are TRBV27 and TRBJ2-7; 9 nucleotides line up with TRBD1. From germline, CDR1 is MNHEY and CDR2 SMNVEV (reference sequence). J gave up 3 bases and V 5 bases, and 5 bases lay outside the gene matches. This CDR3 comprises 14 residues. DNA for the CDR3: TGTGCCAGCAGTCTAAGGGACAGGGTCTACGAGCAGTACTTC. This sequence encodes CASSLRDRVYEQYF.

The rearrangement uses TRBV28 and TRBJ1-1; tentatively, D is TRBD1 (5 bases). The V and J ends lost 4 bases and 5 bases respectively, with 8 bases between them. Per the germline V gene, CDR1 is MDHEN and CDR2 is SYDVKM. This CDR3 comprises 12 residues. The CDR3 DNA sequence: TGTGCCAGCAGTTGGAGGGGAACTGAAGCTTTCTTT. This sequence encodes CASSWRGTEAFF. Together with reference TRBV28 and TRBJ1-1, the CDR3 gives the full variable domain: DVKVTQSSRYLVKRTGEKVFLECVQDMDHENMFWYRQDPGLGLRLIYFSYDVKMKEKGDIPEGYSVSREKKERFSLILESASTNQTSMYLCASSWRGTEAFFGQGTRLTVV.

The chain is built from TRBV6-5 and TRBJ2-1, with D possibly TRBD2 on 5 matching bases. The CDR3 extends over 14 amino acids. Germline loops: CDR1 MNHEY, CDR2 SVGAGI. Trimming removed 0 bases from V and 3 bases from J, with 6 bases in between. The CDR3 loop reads CASSYSRVYNEQFF. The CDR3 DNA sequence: TGTGCCAGCAGTTACTCGAGGGTCTACAATGAGCAGTTCTTC.

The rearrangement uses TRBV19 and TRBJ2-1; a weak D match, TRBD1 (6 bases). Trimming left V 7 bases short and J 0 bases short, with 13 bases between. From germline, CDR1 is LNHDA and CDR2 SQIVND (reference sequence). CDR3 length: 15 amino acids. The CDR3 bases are TGTGCCAGTAACCAGGGACAAAGCTCCTACAATGAGCAGTTCTTC. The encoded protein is CASNQGQSSYNEQFF.

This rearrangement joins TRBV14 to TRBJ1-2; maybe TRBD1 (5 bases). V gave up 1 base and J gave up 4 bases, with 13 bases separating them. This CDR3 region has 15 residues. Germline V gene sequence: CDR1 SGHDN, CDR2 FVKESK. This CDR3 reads CASSQGTGWTYGYTF. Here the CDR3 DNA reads TGTGCCAGCAGCCAAGGCACAGGATGGACCTATGGCTACACCTTC.

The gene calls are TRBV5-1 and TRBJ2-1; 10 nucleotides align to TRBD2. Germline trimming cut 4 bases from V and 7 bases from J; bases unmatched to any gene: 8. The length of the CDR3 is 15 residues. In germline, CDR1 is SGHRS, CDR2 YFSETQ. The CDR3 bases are TGCGCCAGCAGCGTCCGGCTAGCGGGAGTTAATGAGCAGTTCTTC. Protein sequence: CASSVRLAGVNEQFF.

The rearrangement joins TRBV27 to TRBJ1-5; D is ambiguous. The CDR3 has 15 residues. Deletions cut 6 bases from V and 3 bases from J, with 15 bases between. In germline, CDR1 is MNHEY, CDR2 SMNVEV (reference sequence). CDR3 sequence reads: CASRTNWEINQPQHF. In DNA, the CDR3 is TGTGCCAGCAGGACGAATTGGGAGATCAATCAGCCCCAGCATTTT.

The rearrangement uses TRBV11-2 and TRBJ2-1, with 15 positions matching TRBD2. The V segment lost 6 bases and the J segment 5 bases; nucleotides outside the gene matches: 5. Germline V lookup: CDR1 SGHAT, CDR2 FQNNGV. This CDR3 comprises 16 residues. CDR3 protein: CASSSGLAGGHNEQFF. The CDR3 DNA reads TGTGCCAGCAGTTCCGGACTAGCGGGAGGGCACAATGAGCAGTTCTTC.

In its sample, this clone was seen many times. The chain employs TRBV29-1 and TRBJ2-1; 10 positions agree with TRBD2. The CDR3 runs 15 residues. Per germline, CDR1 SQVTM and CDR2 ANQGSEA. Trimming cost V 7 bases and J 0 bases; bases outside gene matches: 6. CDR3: CSADLAGGSYNEQFF. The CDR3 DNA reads TGCAGCGCAGATTTAGCGGGGGGCTCCTACAATGAGCAGTTCTTC.

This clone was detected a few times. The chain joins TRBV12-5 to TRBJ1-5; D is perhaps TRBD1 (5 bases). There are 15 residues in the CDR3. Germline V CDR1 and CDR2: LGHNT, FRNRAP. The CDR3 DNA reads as TGTGCCTGGGGAGGAGGCGGGACCCACAATCAGCCCCAGCATTTT. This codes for CAWGGGGTHNQPQHF.

Written as DNA, the CDR3 is TGTGCCAGCAGCCCCCTCCGGGACAGGGGGATCAATGAGCAGTTCTTC. Protein product: CASSPLRDRGINEQFF. This chain connects TRBV11-2 to TRBJ2-1, with 11 bases matching TRBD1. Germline V lookup: CDR1 SGHAT, CDR2 FQNNGV. The CDR3 has 16 residues. After removal of 5 bases from V and 6 bases from J, the junction contained 9 bases not matched to a gene.

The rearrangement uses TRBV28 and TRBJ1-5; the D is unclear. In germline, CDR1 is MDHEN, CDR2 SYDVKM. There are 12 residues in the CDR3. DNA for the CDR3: TGTGGGTCGGGCGGGCGCAATCAGCCCCAGCATTTT. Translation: CGSGGRNQPQHF.

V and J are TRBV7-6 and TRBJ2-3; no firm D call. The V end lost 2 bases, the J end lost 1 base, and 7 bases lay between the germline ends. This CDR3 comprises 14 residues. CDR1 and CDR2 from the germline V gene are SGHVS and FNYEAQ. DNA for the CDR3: TGTGCCAGCAGCTTAATCGGTGGCACAGATACGCAGTATTTT. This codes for CASSLIGGTDTQYF. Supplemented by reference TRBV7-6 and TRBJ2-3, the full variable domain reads GAGVSQSPRYKVTKRGQDVALRCDPISGHVSLYWYRQALGQGPEFLTYFNYEAQQDKSGLPNDRFSAERPEGSISTLTIQRTEQRDSAMYRCASSLIGGTDTQYFGPGTRLTVL.

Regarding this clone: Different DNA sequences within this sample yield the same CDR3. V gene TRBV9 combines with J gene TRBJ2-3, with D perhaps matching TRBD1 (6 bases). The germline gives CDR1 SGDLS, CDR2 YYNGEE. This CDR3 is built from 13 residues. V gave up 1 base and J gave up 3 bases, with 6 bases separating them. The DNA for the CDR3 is TGTGCCAGCAGCGTACAGGGGACAGATACGCAGTATTTT. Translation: CASSVQGTDTQYF.

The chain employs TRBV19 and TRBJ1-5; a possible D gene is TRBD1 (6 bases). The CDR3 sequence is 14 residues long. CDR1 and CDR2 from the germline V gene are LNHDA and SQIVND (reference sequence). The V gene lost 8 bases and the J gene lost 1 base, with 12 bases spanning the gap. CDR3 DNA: TGTGCCAGTCAAGCTACAGGGAGCAATCAGCCCCAGCATTTT. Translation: CASQATGSNQPQHF.

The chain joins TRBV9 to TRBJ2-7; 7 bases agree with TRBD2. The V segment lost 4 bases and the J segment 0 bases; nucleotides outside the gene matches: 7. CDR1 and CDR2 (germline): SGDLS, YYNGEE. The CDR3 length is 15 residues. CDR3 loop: CASSPEGTTSYEQYF. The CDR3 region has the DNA TGTGCCAGCAGCCCGGAGGGGACTACCTCCTACGAGCAGTACTTC. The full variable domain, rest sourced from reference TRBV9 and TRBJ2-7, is DSGVTQTPKHLITATGQRVTLRCSPRSGDLSVYWYQQSLDQGLQFLIQYYNGEERAKGNILERFSAQQFPDLHSELNLSSLELGDSALYFCASSPEGTTSYEQYFGPGTRLTVT.

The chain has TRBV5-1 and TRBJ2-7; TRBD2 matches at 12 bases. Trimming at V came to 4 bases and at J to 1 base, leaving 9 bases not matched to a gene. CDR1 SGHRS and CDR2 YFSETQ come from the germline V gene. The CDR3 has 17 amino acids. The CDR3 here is CASSLTGLAGNSYEQYF. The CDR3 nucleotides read TGCGCCAGCAGCCTAACCGGACTAGCGGGAAATTCCTACGAGCAGTACTTC.

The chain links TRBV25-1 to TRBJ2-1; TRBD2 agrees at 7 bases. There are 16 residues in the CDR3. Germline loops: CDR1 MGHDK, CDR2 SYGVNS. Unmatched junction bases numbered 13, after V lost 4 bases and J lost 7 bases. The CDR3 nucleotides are TGTGCCAGCAGTGGGGTTGACGGGAGGCCAATAAATGAGCAGTTCTTC. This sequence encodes CASSGVDGRPINEQFF.

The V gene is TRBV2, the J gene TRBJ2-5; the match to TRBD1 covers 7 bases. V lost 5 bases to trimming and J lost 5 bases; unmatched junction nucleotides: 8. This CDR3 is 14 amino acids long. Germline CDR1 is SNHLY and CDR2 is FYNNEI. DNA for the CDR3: TGTGCCAGCAGTCTACAGGGGCCCCAGGAGACCCAGTACTTC. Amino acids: CASSLQGPQETQYF.

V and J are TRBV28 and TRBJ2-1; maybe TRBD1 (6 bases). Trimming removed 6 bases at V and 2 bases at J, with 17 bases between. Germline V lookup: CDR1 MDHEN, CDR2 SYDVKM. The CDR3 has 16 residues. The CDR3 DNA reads TGTGCCAGCAGACACGCCGGGACAACGACCTACAATGAGCAGTTCTTC. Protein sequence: CASRHAGTTTYNEQFF.

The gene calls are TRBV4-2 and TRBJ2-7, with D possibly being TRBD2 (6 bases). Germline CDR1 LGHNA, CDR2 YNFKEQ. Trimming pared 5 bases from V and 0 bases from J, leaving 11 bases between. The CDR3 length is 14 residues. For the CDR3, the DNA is TGTGCCAGCAGCTCCCGGGACTCCTCCTACGAGCAGTACTTC. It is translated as CASSSRDSSYEQYF.

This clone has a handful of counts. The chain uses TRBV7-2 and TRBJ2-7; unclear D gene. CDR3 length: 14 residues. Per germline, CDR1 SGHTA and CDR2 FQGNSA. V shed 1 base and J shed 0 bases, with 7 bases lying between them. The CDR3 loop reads CASSLGPSSYEQYF. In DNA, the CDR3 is TGTGCCAGCAGCTTAGGCCCGAGCTCCTACGAGCAGTACTTC.

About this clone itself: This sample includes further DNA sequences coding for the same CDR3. The CDR3 loop is CASNRQGTGELFF. The CDR3 nucleotides read TGTGCCAGCAATAGACAGGGGACCGGGGAGCTGTTTTTT. The rearrangement uses TRBV2 and TRBJ2-2; TRBD1 agrees at 8 bases. V shed 7 bases, J shed 5 bases, and the junction held 3 bases outside the gene matches. Germline CDR1 is SNHLY and CDR2 is FYNNEI. This CDR3 comprises 13 residues.

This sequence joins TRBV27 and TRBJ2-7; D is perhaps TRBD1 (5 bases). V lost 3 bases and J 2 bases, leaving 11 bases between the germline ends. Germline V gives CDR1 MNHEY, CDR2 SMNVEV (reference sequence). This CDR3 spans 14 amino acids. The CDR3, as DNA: TGTGCCAGCAGTTTTGGGGCATTGGCCTACGAGCAGTACTTC. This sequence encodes CASSFGALAYEQYF.

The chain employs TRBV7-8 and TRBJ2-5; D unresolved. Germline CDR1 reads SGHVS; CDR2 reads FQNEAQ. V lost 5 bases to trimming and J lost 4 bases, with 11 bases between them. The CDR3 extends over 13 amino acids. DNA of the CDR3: TGTGCCAGCAGCCAGAGCGTGGGAGAGACCCAGTACTTC. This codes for CASSQSVGETQYF.